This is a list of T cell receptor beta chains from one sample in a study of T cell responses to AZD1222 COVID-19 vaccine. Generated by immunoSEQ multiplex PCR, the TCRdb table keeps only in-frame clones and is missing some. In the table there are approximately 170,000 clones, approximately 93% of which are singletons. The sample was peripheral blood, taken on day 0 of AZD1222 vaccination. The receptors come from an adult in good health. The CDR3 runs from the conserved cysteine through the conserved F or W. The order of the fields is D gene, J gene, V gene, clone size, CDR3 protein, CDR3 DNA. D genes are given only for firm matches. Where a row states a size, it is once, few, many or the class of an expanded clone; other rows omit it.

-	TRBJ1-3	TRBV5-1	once	CASAPGHRGNTIYF	TGCGCCAGCGCACCGGGACATCGTGGAAACACCATATATTTT
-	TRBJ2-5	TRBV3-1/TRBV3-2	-	CASSHVPETQYF	TGTGCCAGCAGCCATGTTCCGGAGACCCAGTACTTC
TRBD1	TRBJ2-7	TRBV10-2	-	CASSERGTGSHEQYF	TGCGCCAGCAGTGAGAGAGGGACAGGGAGCCACGAGCAGTACTTC
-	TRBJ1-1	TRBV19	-	CASSQAGRMNTEAFF	TGTGCCAGTAGTCAGGCCGGTCGAATGAACACTGAAGCTTTCTTT
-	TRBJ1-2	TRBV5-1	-	CASSLDLTGYTF	TGCGCCAGCAGCTTGGATCTTACCGGCTACACCTTC
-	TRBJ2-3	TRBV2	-	CAAGFTDTQYF	TGTGCCGCAGGGTTCACAGATACGCAGTATTTT
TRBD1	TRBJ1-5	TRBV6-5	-	CASSFRGQGDQPQHF	TGTGCCAGCAGTTTTAGAGGACAGGGGGATCAGCCCCAGCATTTT
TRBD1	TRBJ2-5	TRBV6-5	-	CASSPITGERTQYF	TGTGCCAGCAGCCCGATAACAGGGGAAAGGACCCAGTACTTC
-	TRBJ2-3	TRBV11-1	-	CASSARTVADTQYF	TGTGCCAGCAGCGCAAGGACAGTTGCAGATACGCAGTATTTT
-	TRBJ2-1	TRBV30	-	CAWSPYQFF	TGTGCCTGGTCACCTTACCAGTTCTTC
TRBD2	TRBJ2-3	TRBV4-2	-	CASSQTSGGHTDTQYF	TGTGCCAGCAGCCAGACTAGCGGGGGACACACAGATACGCAGTATTTT
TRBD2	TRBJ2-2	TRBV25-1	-	CASRSGGTGELFF	TGTGCCAGCAGATCGGGGGGTACCGGGGAGCTGTTTTTT
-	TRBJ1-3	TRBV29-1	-	CSVVPSGNTIYF	TGCAGCGTTGTCCCTTCTGGAAACACCATATATTTT
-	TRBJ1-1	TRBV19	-	CASSIREGFTEAFF	TGTGCCAGTAGTATTCGGGAGGGATTCACTGAAGCTTTCTTT
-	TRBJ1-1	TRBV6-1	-	CASILSGDTEAFF	TGTGCCAGCATCCTCTCGGGCGACACTGAAGCTTTCTTT
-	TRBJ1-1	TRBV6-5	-	CASNSGNTEAFF	TGTGCCAGCAATTCAGGTAACACTGAAGCTTTCTTT
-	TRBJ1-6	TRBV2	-	CASSPRPPGNSPLHF	TGTGCCAGCTCGCCGAGACCCCCGGGAAATTCACCCCTCCACTTT
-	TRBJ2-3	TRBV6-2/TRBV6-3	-	CASSYSISWGPADTQYF	TGTGCCAGCAGTTACTCGATTAGTTGGGGGCCGGCAGATACGCAGTATTTT
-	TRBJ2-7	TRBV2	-	CASKITGTKQYF	TGTGCCAGCAAAATCACCGGGACCAAGCAGTACTTC
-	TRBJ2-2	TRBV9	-	CASSVEVGELFF	TGTGCCAGCAGCGTAGAGGTCGGGGAGCTGTTTTTT
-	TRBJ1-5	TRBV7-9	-	CASSPGSGNQPQHF	TGTGCCAGCAGCCCAGGGTCTGGCAATCAGCCCCAGCATTTT
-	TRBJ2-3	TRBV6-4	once	CASSDGDGSGTDTQYF	TGTGCCAGCAGTGACGGGGACGGGAGCGGCACAGATACGCAGTATTTT
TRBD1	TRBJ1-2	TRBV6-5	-	CASSPSDREYGYTF	TGTGCCAGCAGTCCGTCCGACAGGGAATATGGCTACACCTTC
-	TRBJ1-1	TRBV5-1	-	CASSLVSGNTEAFF	TGCGCCAGCAGCTTGGTATCGGGGAACACTGAAGCTTTCTTT
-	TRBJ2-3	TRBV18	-	CASSPQGTPIVTQYF	TGTGCCAGCTCACCACAAGGGACTCCTATTGTTACGCAGTATTTT
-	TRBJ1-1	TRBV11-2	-	CASSLSRRQNTEAFF	TGTGCCAGCAGCTTATCTCGGCGGCAAAACACTGAAGCTTTCTTT
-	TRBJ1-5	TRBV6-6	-	CAPHFPDREAHQPQHF	TGTGCCCCCCATTTCCCCGACAGAGAAGCACATCAGCCCCAGCATTTT
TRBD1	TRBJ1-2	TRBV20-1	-	CSASDGQGSFGYTF	TGCAGTGCTAGTGATGGACAGGGAAGTTTCGGCTACACCTTC
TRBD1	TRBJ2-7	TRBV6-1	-	CASSEVPRGRNEQYF	TGTGCCAGCAGTGAAGTCCCCAGGGGGCGGAACGAGCAGTACTTC
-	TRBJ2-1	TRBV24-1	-	CATSDPGDEQFF	TGTGCCACCAGTGATCCGGGGGATGAGCAGTTCTTC
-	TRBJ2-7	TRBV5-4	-	CASSLSLRTTFTYEQYF	TGTGCCAGCAGCTTGTCCCTTCGGACTACCTTCACCTACGAGCAGTACTTC
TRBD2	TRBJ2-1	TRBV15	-	CATSSTGTSGRAFNEQFF	TGTGCCACCAGCAGTACCGGGACTAGCGGGAGGGCCTTCAATGAGCAGTTCTTC
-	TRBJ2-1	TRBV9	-	CASSVKGSYNEQFF	TGTGCCAGCAGCGTAAAAGGGTCCTACAATGAGCAGTTCTTC
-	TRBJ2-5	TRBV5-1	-	CASSLVAGLQETQYF	TGCGCCAGCAGCTTGGTTGCGGGGCTACAAGAGACCCAGTACTTC
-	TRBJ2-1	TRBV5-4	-	CASSLAGTYNEQFF	TGTGCCAGCAGCTTAGCGGGCACATACAATGAGCAGTTCTTC
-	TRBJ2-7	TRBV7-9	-	CASSPPRVSYEQYF	TGTGCCAGCAGCCCCCCCCGGGTCTCCTACGAGCAGTACTTC
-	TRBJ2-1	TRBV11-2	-	CASSFTNGPYNEQFF	TGTGCCAGCAGCTTCACTAACGGGCCTTACAATGAGCAGTTCTTC
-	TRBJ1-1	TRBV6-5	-	CASMAAGPNTEAFF	TGTGCCAGCATGGCAGCAGGCCCGAACACTGAAGCTTTCTTT
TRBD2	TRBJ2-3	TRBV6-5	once	CASSYRTSGNTDTQYF	TGTGCCAGCAGTTACAGGACTAGCGGGAACACAGATACGCAGTATTTT
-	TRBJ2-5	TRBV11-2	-	CASSLDRYQETQYF	TGTGCCAGCAGCTTAGACCGCTACCAAGAGACCCAGTACTTC
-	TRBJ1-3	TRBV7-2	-	CASSLDPRVRGNTIYF	TGTGCCAGCAGCTTAGATCCCCGAGTGCGGGGAAACACCATATATTTT
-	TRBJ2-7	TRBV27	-	CASSFLSGSSHEQYF	TGTGCCAGCAGCTTCCTCTCCGGGAGTTCCCACGAGCAGTACTTC
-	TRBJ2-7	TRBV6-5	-	CASSYSARFSYEQYF	TGTGCCAGCAGTTACTCAGCCAGGTTTTCCTACGAGCAGTACTTC
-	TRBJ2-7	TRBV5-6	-	CASSLVGGSYEQYF	TGTGCCAGCAGCTTGGTAGGGGGCTCCTACGAGCAGTACTTC
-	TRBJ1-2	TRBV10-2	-	CASGALHGYTF	TGCGCCAGCGGGGCGTTACATGGCTACACCTTC
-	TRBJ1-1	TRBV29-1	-	CSVKQGLGNTEAFF	TGCAGCGTCAAACAGGGTCTTGGGAACACTGAAGCTTTCTTT
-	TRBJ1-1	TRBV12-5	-	CASGLTVGRFAEAFF	TGTGCTAGTGGCCTAACGGTCGGTCGGTTTGCTGAAGCTTTCTTT
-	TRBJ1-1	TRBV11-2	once	CASSLETEGAFF	TGTGCCAGCAGCTTAGAAACAGAAGGAGCTTTCTTT